The 4 T cell receptor beta chains given below trace back to one sample, sequenced in a study of early T cells in non-severe SARS-CoV-2 infection. TCRdb re-analysed the 5' RACE reads in MiXCR, keeping a single row per CDR3 protein. The sample holds 85,000 to 100,000 distinct CDR3 sequences, 9.5% to 11% seen once. The material sequenced was whole blood. The origin of the receptors is an adult who was a healthcare worker with PCR-confirmed SARS-CoV-2 infection or an uninfected control (not recorded which).

This clonotype was observed at least ten times. The chain joins TRBV20-1 to TRBJ2-7; unclear D gene. Germline CDR1 is DFQATT and CDR2 is SNEGSKA (reference sequence). The CDR3 covers 11 residues. V lost 7 bases to trimming and J lost 3 bases, with 10 bases between them. The CDR3 is CSVRRDYEQYF. CDR3 nucleotide sequence: TGCAGTGTCAGAAGGGACTACGAGCAGTACTTC.

This clonotype was seen a few times. The chain couples TRBV2 to TRBJ2-3, with 7 bases that match TRBD2. The junction had 8 bases not matched to a gene; V was cut back by 10 bases and J by 4 bases. The CDR3 is 13 amino acids. Per germline, CDR1 SNHLY and CDR2 FYNNEI. DNA for the CDR3: TGTGCCACCCTGGTGGGGGGGGCAGATACGCAGTATTTT. It codes for CATLVGGADTQYF.

The rearrangement links TRBV29-1 to TRBJ2-5; 7 bases fit TRBD1. V was clipped by 6 bases and J by 5 bases; unmatched bases: 15. Germline-derived CDR1 and CDR2 are SQVTM and ANQGSEA. This CDR3 is 15 amino acids long. In DNA, the CDR3 is TGCAGCGTCAAAGGGGGCGCTTCGGGTCCCGAGACCCAGTACTTC. This sequence encodes CSVKGGASGPETQYF.

This chain uses TRBV20-1 with TRBJ2-2; the D gene is possibly TRBD2 (5 bases). Germline V lookup: CDR1 DFQATT, CDR2 SNEGSKA (reference sequence). V gave up 3 bases and J gave up 8 bases, with 13 bases separating them. The CDR3 covers 13 residues. CDR3 residues: CSARGEVWGELFF. CDR3 nucleotides: TGCAGTGCTAGGGGAGAAGTCTGGGGGGAGCTGTTTTTT.